This T cell receptor (beta chain) was sequenced in a study of glioma-infiltrating T cells (dated by TCRdb to the mid-2010s). For the wider study: Sequencing of TCR alpha- and beta-chain repertoires was performed on glioma tissue, on non-neoplastic brain tissue, and on matched peripheral blood mononuclear cells. To gauge divergence between tissue and blood T-cell populations, every tissue-infiltrating repertoire was compared against the peripheral blood repertoire from the same patient. Three low-grade glioma patients, 7 to 9 primary glioblastoma patients and three non-glioma patients contributing non-neoplastic brain tissue were included in the paired cohort. Overall study outcomes, separate from this receptor: In non-neoplastic patients, VJ-independent divergence between tissue and blood fell below expectation, whereas in all gliomas, and especially in low-grade gliomas, the divergence rose above expectation. Group comparisons were based on small numbers of patients: three non-neoplastic, three low-grade glioma and several glioblastoma patients. Very few CDR3 sequences were shared between tissue and blood, attributed to high CDR3 diversity and limited sampling.

As to this clonotype: Its specific antigen is unknown. A read error may explain this, as a much larger clone is one base away.

The cysteine opens and the phenylalanine closes a CDR3 of 17 amino acids. CDR3 DNA is the only sequence kept; it has 51 bases, read in frame from the first base. Looking up the germline V gene yields CDR1 MGHRA and CDR2 YSYEKL. V loses 3 bases of germline sequence and J loses 1 base, and the interval between the two ends is 16 bases. The iRepertoire nested amplicon-rescue multiplex PCR (arm-PCR) platform was used to amplify TCR alpha and beta CDR3 regions from RNA. One-step reverse transcription and amplification used about 85-450 ng of tissue mRNA or PBMC total RNA as input. Following bead purification, Illumina adapters were added by a secondary multiplex PCR, and libraries between 200 and 400 bp were gel-purified. The libraries contained internal 6-nucleotide barcodes that were used for demultiplexing. Sequencing of libraries was performed on an Illumina MiSeq with 2x220 or 2x250 nucleotide paired-end reads. The original pipeline was this. Paired reads were merged using FLASH 1.2.11 and aligned with BWA-MEM to the GRCh37 human genome, and TRA and TRB reads were then extracted. V and J assignment used an IMGT-derived reference of cassette sequences and CDR3 motifs that included pseudogenes. Reads were translated in three frames, and productive CDR3s were defined by a C…FGXG motif without stop codons. A clonotype was defined as a unique combination of a V-J cassette pair and a CDR3 amino acid sequence. Hamming distance filtering was applied to reads, with thresholds set by the sequence error rate of each sample in mapped regions. In-frame beta chains were kept once TCRdb had trimmed the public reads at Q25 with fastp and called clones with MiXCR. Rows are unified per CDR3 protein, each entry keeping the most common DNA and genes. The authors' filters were not applied to this entry. This sample gives approximately 190,000 distinct CDR3 sequences in total; over 30% of them show up just once. The ten largest clones represent roughly a fifth of the sample.

The material sequenced was glioma tissue, nonneoplastic brain tissue, or PBMCs (not recorded which). This chain is built from TRBV4-1 and TRBJ1-5; 5 matching bases give a weak D call of TRBD1. This sequence originates from a human donor with low-grade glioma or glioblastoma, undergoing nonglioma brain surgery, or in good health (not recorded which). The CDR3 in this case is CASSQAPWGSSNQPQHF. In nucleotide form, the sequence is TGCGCCAGCAGCCAGGCCCCCTGGGGGAGCAGCAATCAGCCCCAGCATTTT.